This entry describes one T cell receptor beta chain. Data came from immunoSEQ multiplex PCR; TCRdb stores just in-frame clones and leaves some out. The repertoire holds roughly 100,000 clones, with roughly nine tenths as singletons. The sampling schedule covered blood at baseline, cycle 4 day 1, and cycle 7 day 1. These data are taken from a study of OX40 agonist ivuxolimab in advanced cancers. The overall study: With a range of roughly 20 to 85, age averaged approximately 55 years, and 65% to 90% were male.

Sample: CD4+ or CD8+ T cells sorted from blood, taken in a trial of the OX40 agonist ivuxolimab. This TCR derives from an adult with an advanced solid tumor such as melanoma, head and neck, liver or kidney cancer.

The CDR3 loop is CASSSGGMEGNTIYF. The CDR3 region has the DNA TGTGCCAGCAGTTCCGGGGGGATGGAGGGAAACACCATATATTTT. The gene calls are TRBV9 and TRBJ1-3, with D perhaps matching TRBD1 (5 bases). CDR1 SGDLS and CDR2 YYNGEE come from the germline V gene. V was clipped by 5 bases and J by 4 bases, with 16 bases between them. The CDR3 runs to 15 residues.